Below, 10 T cell receptor beta chains from the same sample are listed, as sequenced in a study of blood T cell repertoires in COVID-19. TCRdb keeps only in-frame clones here, not all; method: immunoSEQ multiplex PCR. This table has tens of thousands of clones, under 85% appearing once. The sample consisted of peripheral blood. The receptors derive from a woman older than 75 with acute or convalescent COVID-19.

The rearrangement uses TRBV6-6 and TRBJ2-7, with 8 positions matching TRBD2. Germline V gene sequence: CDR1 MNHNY, CDR2 SVGAGI (reference sequence). The CDR3 consists of 14 residues. With V trimmed by 5 bases and J by 2 bases, 5 bases remained unmatched. CDR3 residues: CASSASGSAYEQYF. Here the CDR3 DNA reads TGTGCCAGCAGTGCAAGCGGGAGCGCCTACGAGCAGTACTTC.

The chain has TRBV7-2 and TRBJ2-7, with D perhaps TRBD2 (5 bases). This CDR3 is 13 amino acids long. Trimming removed 3 bases from V and 5 bases from J, with 11 bases in between. CDR1 is SGHTA, CDR2 FQGNSA, per germline. The CDR3: CASSFLRGNEQYF. DNA for the CDR3: TGTGCCAGCAGCTTTTTAAGAGGGAACGAGCAGTACTTC.

This rearrangement joins TRBV5-6 to TRBJ2-6; D may be TRBD1 (5 bases). Trimming cost V 1 base and J 4 bases, with 9 bases left between them. This CDR3 has 15 residues. The germline CDR1 and CDR2 sequences are SGHDT and YYEEEE. The DNA for the CDR3 is TGTGCCAGCAGCTTGAAAGGGGCAGGGGCCAACGTCCTGACTTTC. Translated: CASSLKGAGANVLTF.

The chain joins TRBV25-1 to TRBJ2-7, with 8 bases matching TRBD1. This CDR3 region has 18 residues. Trimming removed 3 bases from V and 3 bases from J; junction bases left unmatched: 16. CDR1 and CDR2 from the germline V gene are MGHDK and SYGVNS. The CDR3 sequence is CASSDKHSLDRGSYEQYF. CDR3 nucleotides: TGTGCCAGCAGTGACAAACACTCCCTCGACAGGGGCAGCTACGAGCAGTACTTC.

V usage is TRBV7-6 and J usage is TRBJ2-3, with 8 bases aligning to TRBD1. The germline gives CDR1 SGHVS, CDR2 FNYEAQ. The V segment lost 3 bases and the J segment 3 bases; nucleotides outside the gene matches: 5. The CDR3 has 15 residues. The CDR3 spells CASSFSQGATDTQYF. The DNA of the CDR3 is TGTGCCAGCAGCTTTAGTCAGGGGGCTACAGATACGCAGTATTTT.

The chain employs TRBV15 and TRBJ2-4; D is unresolved. The germline V gene encodes CDR1 LNHNV and CDR2 YYDKDF (reference sequence). This CDR3 has 17 amino acids. V gave up 6 bases and J gave up 0 bases, with 18 bases separating them. The CDR3 nucleotides are TGTGCCACCAGGCCGGGTACCATGAAGGTAGCCAAAAACATTCAGTACTTC. This codes for CATRPGTMKVAKNIQYF.

This clone was recorded a few times. The genes are TRBV28 and TRBJ2-7; 7 bases align to TRBD2. The germline V gene encodes CDR1 MDHEN and CDR2 SYDVKM. This CDR3 has 15 amino acids. With 6 bases clipped from V and 2 bases from J, the junction kept 10 bases outside the gene matches. The CDR3 here is CASSQGGTNTYEQYF. Here the CDR3 DNA reads TGTGCCAGCAGCCAAGGCGGGACTAACACCTACGAGCAGTACTTC.

The rearrangement joins TRBV9 to TRBJ2-2, with TRBD2 matching over 7 bases. Looked up from germline, CDR1 is SGDLS and CDR2 is YYNGEE. Germline trimming cut 3 bases from V and 10 bases from J; bases unmatched to any gene: 3. CDR3 size: 12 residues. The DNA for the CDR3 is TGTGCCAGCAGCGGGGGGAGGGAGGAGCTGTTTTTT. It translates to CASSGGREELFF.

The gene calls are TRBV5-4 and TRBJ1-6, with a possible D match to TRBD1 (5 bases). The CDR3 is made up of 20 amino acids. Trimming took 0 bases from V and 0 from J, leaving 19 bases between them. Germline V gives CDR1 SGHNT, CDR2 YYREEE (reference sequence). CDR3 amino acids: CASSLGGGLPGSSYNSPLHF. The CDR3 nucleotides read TGTGCCAGCAGCTTGGGGGGGGGACTCCCTGGGAGCTCCTATAATTCACCCCTCCACTTT.

The chain has TRBV5-1 and TRBJ2-4, with TRBD2 identical over 7 bases. Germline V lookup: CDR1 SGHRS, CDR2 YFSETQ. J gave up 1 base and V 4 bases, and 5 bases lay outside the gene matches. The length of the CDR3 is 15 residues. The CDR3 sequence is CASSPGGGAKNIQYF. The CDR3 DNA reads as TGCGCCAGCAGCCCGGGGGGAGGTGCCAAAAACATTCAGTACTTC.